Below are 26 T cell receptor beta chains sequenced from a single sample in a study of shared clonotypes between healthy human individuals. Assay: immunoSEQ multiplex PCR; the TCRdb copy retains only in-frame clones and omits some. This sample has about 480,000 clones, with 60% to 80% found just once. What was sequenced was PBMCs. The receptors stem from a woman aged 40-49 years in good health. Some clones in this sample may be carry-over from other donors' samples.

This chain uses TRBV5-1 with TRBJ1-4; no reliable D call. This CDR3 comprises 15 residues. Germline loops: CDR1 SGHRS, CDR2 YFSETQ. V was shortened by 0 bases and J by 3 bases, with 9 bases between the two germline ends. The chain's CDR3 is CASSLEWGANEKLFF. The CDR3 nucleotides read TGCGCCAGCAGCTTGGAGTGGGGTGCTAATGAAAAACTGTTTTTT.

CDR3 in amino acids: CASSLWAGGRREQFF. The CDR3 DNA reads TGTGCCAGCAGCTTATGGGCGGGAGGCCGACGTGAGCAGTTCTTC. V is TRBV7-2 and J is TRBJ2-1, with TRBD2 matching 8 bases. After removal of 2 bases from V and 9 bases from J, the junction contained 9 bases not matched to a gene. Germline V lookup: CDR1 SGHTA, CDR2 FQGNSA. The CDR3 runs 15 residues.

The CDR3 sequence is CASSQDPLAAYNEQFF. The CDR3 DNA is TGCGCCAGCAGCCAAGATCCCCTAGCGGCTTACAATGAGCAGTTCTTC. The V and J genes are TRBV4-3 and TRBJ2-1; TRBD2 agrees at 7 bases. Trimming cost V 0 bases and J 4 bases; bases outside gene matches: 6. CDR1 is LGHNA and CDR2 is YSLEER in the germline V gene. This CDR3 comprises 16 residues.

The J gene is TRBJ2-7, the V gene TRBV28, with D perhaps matching TRBD1 or TRBD2 (7 bases each). The CDR3 sequence is 15 residues long. The V gene's germline CDR1 is MDHEN and CDR2 SYDVKM. Deletions cut 7 bases from V and 0 bases from J, with 16 bases between. The CDR3 region has the DNA TGTGCCAGCATCCAGGGGGGGAGTCGCTCCTACGAGCAGTACTTC. Encoded protein: CASIQGGSRSYEQYF.

This clone occurred once. The chain couples TRBV30 to TRBJ2-3, with D perhaps TRBD1 (6 bases). Germline CDR1 reads GTSNPN; CDR2 reads SVGIG (reference sequence). V dropped 4 bases and J dropped 1 base, with 12 bases sitting between them. CDR3 length: 14 amino acids. The CDR3 here is CAWTGGGGTDTQYF. The CDR3 DNA reads TGTGCCTGGACGGGTGGGGGCGGCACAGATACGCAGTATTTT.

V gene TRBV6-6 combines with J gene TRBJ2-2, with 13 bases aligning to TRBD2. This CDR3 is built from 15 residues. Germline CDR1 is MNHNY and CDR2 is SVGAGI (reference sequence). V lost 5 bases to trimming and J lost 6 bases; unmatched junction nucleotides: 3. CDR3 nucleotides: TGTGCCAGCAGTCCTACTAGCGGGAGGGCCGGGGAGCTGTTTTTT. Amino acid sequence: CASSPTSGRAGELFF.

This clone came up a few times. This chain uses TRBV12-5 with TRBJ1-2; the D gene is possibly TRBD1 (5 bases). V was trimmed by 7 bases and J by 6 bases, leaving 15 bases between them. The V gene's germline CDR1 is LGHNT and CDR2 FRNRAP. The CDR3 sequence is 13 residues long. CDR3 in amino acids: CASADTGFNGYTF. In DNA, the CDR3 is TGTGCTAGTGCCGATACAGGATTCAATGGCTACACCTTC.

The chain uses TRBV6-6 and TRBJ1-5; unclear D gene. V was trimmed by 5 bases and J by 3 bases, leaving 11 bases between them. CDR3 length: 14 residues. CDR1 MNHNY and CDR2 SVGAGI come from the germline V gene (reference sequence). As DNA, the CDR3 is TGTGCCAGCAGTACCCGAGGGTCCAATCAGCCCCAGCATTTT. Its translation is CASSTRGSNQPQHF.

The chain carries TRBV19 and TRBJ2-1, with 12 bases lining up with TRBD2. Germline loops: CDR1 LNHDA, CDR2 SQIVND (reference sequence). The CDR3 is 18 amino acids. Germline trimming cut 4 bases from V and 0 bases from J; bases unmatched to any gene: 7. CDR3 sequence (DNA): TGTGCCAGTAGTAGTACTCAACTAGCGGGAGGCTCCTACAATGAGCAGTTCTTC. Protein sequence: CASSSTQLAGGSYNEQFF.

V usage is TRBV7-6 and J usage is TRBJ2-7, with 7 bases aligning to TRBD2. CDR1 and CDR2 from the germline V gene are SGHVS and FNYEAQ. V lost 3 bases to trimming and J lost 5 bases; unmatched junction nucleotides: 7. This CDR3 is built from 14 residues. CDR3 residues: CASSFFASGDEQYF. CDR3 DNA: TGTGCCAGCAGCTTCTTCGCTAGCGGCGACGAGCAGTACTTC.

The chain carries TRBV15 and TRBJ1-4; D gene uncertain. Germline CDR1 is LNHNV and CDR2 is YYDKDF (reference sequence). V was clipped by 0 bases and J by 7 bases, with 12 bases between them. This CDR3 has 15 amino acids. This chain's CDR3 is CATSRDGQSGEKLFF. DNA of the CDR3: TGTGCCACCAGCAGAGATGGGCAGTCGGGTGAAAAACTGTTTTTT. Complete variable domain (other parts from reference TRBV15 and TRBJ1-4): DAMVIQNPRYQVTQFGKPVTLSCSQTLNHNVMYWYQQKSSQAPKLLFHYYDKDFNNEADTPDNFQSRRPNTSFCFLDIRSPGLGDTAMYLCATSRDGQSGEKLFFGSGTQLSVL.

This chain joins TRBV27 and TRBJ1-5, with TRBD1 matching 11 bases. The V gene's germline CDR1 is MNHEY and CDR2 SMNVEV (reference sequence). Trimming removed 10 bases from V and 2 bases from J; junction bases left unmatched: 10. This CDR3 is 16 amino acids long. CDR3 in DNA: TGTGCCACAAAGGGACAGGGGGAACTGGGCAATCAGCCCCAGCATTTT. This sequence encodes CATKGQGELGNQPQHF.

This chain connects TRBV10-3 to TRBJ1-1, with 7 nucleotides matching TRBD1. V trimming: 2 bases; J trimming: 1 base; junction bases outside the gene matches: 7. The CDR3 sequence is 16 residues long. The germline CDR1 and CDR2 sequences are ENHRY and SYGVKD. The CDR3 is CAISEPGTDRNTEAFF. The CDR3 DNA reads as TGTGCCATCAGTGAGCCGGGGACAGATCGGAACACTGAAGCTTTCTTT.

This clone was detected only a few times. The chain carries TRBV27 and TRBJ2-7, with 9 bases lining up with TRBD2. The CDR3 extends over 16 amino acids. The V and J ends lost 0 bases and 3 bases, in that order; junction bases with no gene match: 6. The germline V gene has CDR1 MNHEY and CDR2 SMNVEV (reference sequence). DNA of the CDR3: TGTGCCAGCAGTTTATCGGCTAGCGGGAACTACTACGAGCAGTACTTC. Encoded protein: CASSLSASGNYYEQYF.

V gene TRBV7-9 combines with J gene TRBJ2-3, with D uncertain. Germline V gene lookup returns CDR1 SEHNR and CDR2 FQNEAQ (reference sequence). There are 11 residues in the CDR3. Trimming cost V 6 bases and J 7 bases, with 8 bases left between them. CDR3 in amino acids: CASSSYNTQYF. CDR3 nucleotides: TGTGCCAGCAGTTCGTATAATACGCAGTATTTT.

CDR3 sequence: CASTPLALAVQETQYF. The CDR3 DNA reads TGTGCCAGCACCCCTCTAGCACTAGCGGTCCAAGAGACCCAGTACTTC. The rearrangement links TRBV2 to TRBJ2-5; 8 bases are a match to TRBD2. Looked up from germline, CDR1 is SNHLY and CDR2 is FYNNEI. The CDR3 contains 16 residues. The ends lost 7 bases at V and 1 base at J; junction bases unmatched: 11.

V is TRBV2 and J is TRBJ2-2; D uncertain. Germline V gives CDR1 SNHLY, CDR2 FYNNEI. This CDR3 region has 14 residues. Trimming shortened V by 6 bases and J by 7 bases, and 15 bases separated the two germline ends. The CDR3 DNA reads as TGTGCCAGCAGCTCCCAAATGGGGATCGGGGAGCTGTTTTTT. Translating gives CASSSQMGIGELFF.

V is TRBV29-1 and J is TRBJ2-2; TRBD2 matches 10 bases. Looked up from germline, CDR1 is SQVTM and CDR2 is ANQGSEA. The CDR3 has 13 amino acids. J lost 5 bases, V lost 5 bases, and 2 bases had no gene match. The CDR3, as DNA: TGCAGCGTTCTAGCGGGAGTTACCGGGGAGCTGTTTTTT. This encodes CSVLAGVTGELFF.

The table lists this clone with many counts. This rearrangement joins TRBV7-3 to TRBJ2-3; 12 nucleotides agree with TRBD2. Germline V gives CDR1 SGHTA, CDR2 FQGTGA. This CDR3 contains 16 residues. After removal of 5 bases from V and 2 bases from J, the junction contained 5 bases not matched to a gene. In DNA form, the CDR3 reads TGTGCCAGCAGCCAAGGACTAGCGGGACTCACAGATACGCAGTATTTT. Protein product: CASSQGLAGLTDTQYF.

The table lists this clone with a few counts. V gene TRBV7-9 combines with J gene TRBJ1-4; TRBD1 agrees at 9 bases. This CDR3 has 15 amino acids. V lost 5 bases to trimming and J lost 7 bases; unmatched junction nucleotides: 8. Germline V gene lookup returns CDR1 SEHNR and CDR2 FQNEAQ (reference sequence). CDR3 DNA: TGTGCCAGCAGCGGAACGGGACAGGGTAGTGAAAAACTGTTTTTT. Encoded protein: CASSGTGQGSEKLFF.

This clone was seen a handful of times. The rearrangement links TRBV25-1 to TRBJ1-4; unclear D gene. Trimming pared 2 bases from V and 4 bases from J, leaving 5 bases between. The CDR3 covers 13 residues. Germline V gene data show CDR1 as MGHDK and CDR2 as SYGVNS. DNA of the CDR3: TGTGCCAGCAGTGAACAGTATAATGAAAAACTGTTTTTT. It codes for CASSEQYNEKLFF. The complete variable domain, with remaining parts taken from reference TRBV25-1 and TRBJ1-4, reads EADIYQTPRYLVIGTGKKITLECSQTMGHDKMYWYQQDPGMELHLIHYSYGVNSTEKGDLSSESTVSRIRTEHFPLTLESARPSHTSQYLCASSEQYNEKLFFGSGTQLSVL.

This chain connects TRBV27 to TRBJ1-2, with D maybe TRBD1 (6 bases). Germline assignment: CDR1 MNHEY and CDR2 SMNVEV (reference sequence). The CDR3 loop spans 14 amino acids. V lost 2 bases to trimming and J lost 2 bases, with 9 bases between them. The CDR3 spells CASSLKGGNYGYTF. In DNA form, the CDR3 reads TGTGCCAGCAGTTTAAAGGGGGGGAACTATGGCTACACCTTC.

This clone has a single count. The V call is TRBV18, the J call TRBJ2-7; D unclear. V shed 2 bases and J shed 0 bases, with 11 bases lying between them. The CDR3 consists of 15 residues. Germline CDR1 is KGHSH and CDR2 is LQKENI. CDR3 nucleotides: TGTGCCAGCTCACCAGCACCAAGGGACTCCTACGAGCAGTACTTC. This sequence encodes CASSPAPRDSYEQYF.

The chain uses TRBV2 and TRBJ1-4; D uncertain. The CDR3 is 16 amino acids. Germline V CDR1 and CDR2: SNHLY, FYNNEI. Between the trimmed V and J ends, which lost 6 bases and 3 bases, there was a span of 17 bases. CDR3 amino acids: CASSPPSRDANEKLFF. The CDR3, as DNA: TGTGCCAGCAGCCCCCCGTCCCGAGACGCTAATGAAAAACTGTTTTTT. Supplemented by reference TRBV2 and TRBJ1-4, the full variable domain reads EPEVTQTPSHQVTQMGQEVILRCVPISNHLYFYWYRQILGQKVEFLVSFYNNEISEKSEIFDDQFSVERPDGSNFTLKIRSTKLEDSAMYFCASSPPSRDANEKLFFGSGTQLSVL.

This clone was counted a few times. The J gene is TRBJ2-4, the V gene TRBV29-1; D is uncertain. The length of the CDR3 is 14 residues. CDR1 is SQVTM and CDR2 is ANQGSEA in the germline V gene. Trimming stripped 5 bases from V and 1 base from J, with 12 bases between. CDR3 nucleotides: TGCAGCGTTCTTCAGAAGAGGGCCAAAAACATTCAGTACTTC. It encodes CSVLQKRAKNIQYF. Drawing the rest from reference TRBV29-1 and TRBJ2-4, the complete variable domain is SAVISQKPSRDICQRGTSLTIQCQVDSQVTMMFWYRQQPGQSLTLIATANQGSEATYESGFVIDKFPISRPNLTFSTLTVSNMSPEDSSIYLCSVLQKRAKNIQYFGAGTRLSVL.

This clone was found a few times. V gene TRBV2 combines with J gene TRBJ2-1; no reliable D call. Germline CDR1 SNHLY, CDR2 FYNNEI. Deletions cut 1 base from V and 3 bases from J, with 4 bases between. The CDR3 contains 13 residues. Here the CDR3 reads CASSEVSYNEQFF. Written as DNA, the CDR3 is TGTGCCAGCAGTGAAGTCAGCTACAATGAGCAGTTCTTC.